Each of the 19 T cell receptor beta chains below was sequenced from the same sample in a study of blood T cell repertoires in COVID-19. The table came from immunoSEQ multiplex PCR; TCRdb's copy has only in-frame clones and leaves some out. This sample has about 480,000 clones, with around 89% found just once. The sequencing sample was made of PBMCs or T cells enriched from blood (not recorded which). Source of these receptors: a woman aged 40 to 55 who had recovered from COVID-19.

The chain carries TRBV30 and TRBJ1-2; possibly TRBD1 for D (5 bases). The V and J ends lost 0 bases and 4 bases respectively, with 9 bases between them. CDR1 and CDR2 (germline): GTSNPN, SVGIG (reference sequence). CDR3 size: 13 residues. The CDR3 loop reads CAWSVMGGYGYTF. The DNA of the CDR3 is TGTGCCTGGAGTGTAATGGGGGGCTATGGCTACACCTTC.

V is TRBV5-1 and J is TRBJ1-3, with TRBD1 as a possible D gene (5 bases). Germline V gives CDR1 SGHRS, CDR2 YFSETQ. The CDR3 is 14 amino acids. V lost 4 bases and J 0 bases, leaving 8 bases between the germline ends. The CDR3 region has the DNA TGCGCCAGCAGCCTGACAGTCTCTGGAAACACCATATATTTT. Protein sequence: CASSLTVSGNTIYF.

The chain carries TRBV7-2 and TRBJ1-2, with 7 nucleotides matching TRBD1. Germline values: CDR1 SGHTA, CDR2 FQGNSA. The ends lost 5 bases at V and 7 bases at J; junction bases unmatched: 13. CDR3 length equals 15 residues. The CDR3 here is CASSPVIAGGGGYTF. In DNA form, the CDR3 reads TGTGCCAGCAGCCCCGTAATTGCAGGGGGAGGTGGCTACACCTTC.

The chain joins TRBV11-2 to TRBJ1-2, with TRBD1 matching over 10 bases. This CDR3 has 15 residues. V shed 6 bases and J 3 bases; nucleotides not matched to a gene: 7. The V gene's germline CDR1 is SGHAT and CDR2 FQNNGV. The CDR3 reads CASSFAGTGDYGYTF. CDR3 nucleotides: TGTGCCAGCAGTTTCGCCGGGACAGGGGACTATGGCTACACCTTC.

This rearrangement joins TRBV7-2 to TRBJ2-7, with TRBD2 as a possible D gene (5 bases). CDR3 length equals 14 residues. V was cut by 5 bases and J by 3 bases, with 14 bases left in between. The germline CDR1 and CDR2 sequences are SGHTA and FQGNSA. The CDR3 loop reads CASSLSWRSYEQYF. The CDR3 DNA is TGTGCCAGCAGCCTATCATGGAGGAGCTACGAGCAGTACTTC.

This chain uses TRBV7-6 with TRBJ1-1, with TRBD1 matching 7 bases. Germline-derived CDR1 and CDR2 are SGHVS and FNYEAQ. This CDR3 has 16 amino acids. J was trimmed by 1 base and V by 3 bases; bases with no gene match: 8. DNA for the CDR3: TGTGCCAGCAGCTTGTTAGGGGGCCCGGGGAACACTGAAGCTTTCTTT. It yields the protein CASSLLGGPGNTEAFF.

This clone was counted between two and nine times. This chain uses TRBV28 with TRBJ1-2; 8 positions agree with TRBD1. The CDR3 length is 15 residues. Germline CDR1 is MDHEN and CDR2 is SYDVKM. V trimming: 6 bases; J trimming: 6 bases; junction bases outside the gene matches: 12. The CDR3 is CASSLSPDRVDGYTF. The CDR3 DNA reads TGTGCCAGCAGCCTCTCTCCGGACAGGGTTGATGGCTACACCTTC.

This sequence joins TRBV4-1 and TRBJ2-7; TRBD2 matches at 11 bases. This CDR3 contains 18 residues. Germline V CDR1 and CDR2: MGHRA, YSYEKL. After removal of 4 bases from V and 4 bases from J, the junction contained 15 bases not matched to a gene. In DNA form, the CDR3 reads TGCGCCAGCAGCCCATTGGGTCGGGGACTAGCGGACCTATACGAGCAGTACTTC. Its translation is CASSPLGRGLADLYEQYF.

This clone is a singleton in its sample. At one end, the junction sequence differs from germline, possibly due to a read error. V is TRBV6-4 and J is TRBJ2-1; tentatively, D is TRBD2 (7 bases). Germline V lookup: CDR1 MRHNA, CDR2 SNTAGT. The CDR3 sequence is 14 residues long. CDR3 sequence: CASSGDSGAGHPIF. CDR3 sequence (DNA): TGTGCCAGCAGTGGCGATAGCGGAGCGGGACACCCTATCTTC.

The rearrangement joins TRBV7-9 to TRBJ1-2, with 8 bases that match TRBD1. There are 15 residues in the CDR3. V shed 1 base and J 4 bases; nucleotides not matched to a gene: 5. Germline lookup yields CDR1 SEHNR and CDR2 FQNEAQ (reference sequence). CDR3 region: CASSLGSGGFYGYTF. Written as DNA, the CDR3 is TGTGCCAGCAGCTTAGGCTCAGGGGGCTTCTATGGCTACACCTTC. Full variable domain (missing parts from reference TRBV7-9 and TRBJ1-2): DTGVSQNPRHKITKRGQNVTFRCDPISEHNRLYWYRQTLGQGPEFLTYFQNEAQLEKSRLLSDRFSAERPKGSFSTLEIQRTEQGDSAMYLCASSLGSGGFYGYTFGSGTRLTVV.

This sequence joins TRBV4-3 and TRBJ1-4, with 7 bases aligning to TRBD1. The germline V gene has CDR1 LGHNA and CDR2 YSLEER. The CDR3 length is 17 residues. V was clipped by 1 base and J by 0 bases; unmatched bases: 5. CDR3 bases: TGCGCCAGCAGCCAAGGGGCCAGGGGGGCAACTAATGAAAAACTGTTTTTT. Encoded protein: CASSQGARGATNEKLFF.

The chain employs TRBV27 and TRBJ2-7, with TRBD2 matching 12 bases. V dropped 8 bases and J dropped 7; count of bases not matched to a gene: 9. Germline V gives CDR1 MNHEY, CDR2 SMNVEV (reference sequence). This CDR3 spans 14 amino acids. Here the CDR3 DNA reads TGTGCCAGCGGAAGACTAGCGGGAGCCTGGGAGCAGTACTTC. It codes for CASGRLAGAWEQYF.

This sequence joins TRBV24-1 and TRBJ2-1, with 7 bases identical to TRBD2. The CDR3 totals 15 residues. The germline gives CDR1 KGHDR, CDR2 SFDVKD. After removal of 3 bases from V and 6 bases from J, the junction contained 7 bases not matched to a gene. The CDR3 DNA is TGTGCCACCAGTGATCTTCCCCGGGGGGTCAATGAGCAGTTCTTC. As protein: CATSDLPRGVNEQFF.

J is TRBJ2-1 and V is TRBV30; TRBD1 might be the D (5 bases). V dropped 5 bases and J dropped 2 bases, with 10 bases sitting between them. The germline V gene has CDR1 GTSNPN and CDR2 SVGIG (reference sequence). The CDR3 has 13 amino acids. Here the CDR3 reads CAWGQGTYNEQFF. CDR3 bases: TGTGCCTGGGGGCAGGGAACCTACAATGAGCAGTTCTTC.

CDR3 DNA: TGTGCCAGCAGCTTGAGCGGGAGGGCCGGTAAAGATACGCAGTATTTT. Its translation is CASSLSGRAGKDTQYF. V is TRBV5-4 and J is TRBJ2-3; TRBD2 agrees at 10 bases. Per germline, CDR1 SGHNT and CDR2 YYREEE (reference sequence). V dropped 1 base and J dropped 5; count of bases not matched to a gene: 7. This CDR3 has 16 residues.

The chain combines TRBV7-9 with TRBJ1-5; 8 nucleotides line up with TRBD1. This CDR3 is 15 amino acids long. CDR1 is SEHNR, CDR2 FQNEAQ, per germline (reference sequence). The V and J ends lost 1 base and 9 bases, in that order; junction bases with no gene match: 8. CDR3 sequence reads: CASSLGTGSLGPQHF. In DNA form, the CDR3 reads TGTGCCAGCAGCTTAGGGACAGGGAGCCTTGGGCCCCAGCATTTT.

This chain connects TRBV7-6 to TRBJ2-1, with TRBD1 matching 8 bases. CDR3 size: 15 residues. Germline V lookup: CDR1 SGHVS, CDR2 FNYEAQ. Trimming at V came to 1 base and at J to 6 bases, leaving 5 bases not matched to a gene. In nucleotides, the CDR3 is TGTGCCAGCAGCTTAGGACAGGGGTTGGGCAATGAGCAGTTCTTC. Translating gives CASSLGQGLGNEQFF. Based on the CDR3 plus reference TRBV7-6 and TRBJ2-1, the full variable domain is GAGVSQSPRYKVTKRGQDVALRCDPISGHVSLYWYRQALGQGPEFLTYFNYEAQQDKSGLPNDRFSAERPEGSISTLTIQRTEQRDSAMYRCASSLGQGLGNEQFFGPGTRLTVL.

On this clone itself: One end of the junction is discordant with germline, which a read error may explain. The chain joins TRBV18 to TRBJ2-7; D is possibly TRBD1 (6 bases). There are 15 residues in the CDR3. CDR1 and CDR2 (germline): KGHSH, LQKENI. The CDR3 DNA sequence: TGTGCCAGCTCACAGGGGATGACAGGCTCCAACGAGCAGTACTTC. Its translation: CASSQGMTGSNEQYF. The variable domain in full, completed from reference TRBV18 and TRBJ2-7, reads NAGVMQNPRHLVRRRGQEARLRCSPMKGHSHVYWYRQLPEEGLKFMVYLQKENIIDESGMPKERFSAEFPKEGPSILRIQQVVRGDSAAYFCASSQGMTGSNEQYFGPGTRLTVT.

This rearrangement joins TRBV19 to TRBJ1-1; D ambiguous. Germline V gene sequence: CDR1 LNHDA, CDR2 SQIVND (reference sequence). CDR3 length equals 13 residues. V was pared by 6 bases and J by 2 bases, with 10 bases between. This CDR3 reads CASSYGFNTEAFF. The CDR3 nucleotides are TGTGCCAGTAGCTACGGGTTTAACACTGAAGCTTTCTTT.